Listed here are 16 T cell receptor beta chains from one sample, sequenced in a study of blood T cells in healthy people across ages. The use of a sample-barcoded 5' primer and a J-beta primer mix characterized a second PCR of roughly 6 to 11 cycles. TCRdb passed the 5' RACE reads through MiXCR, listing each CDR3 protein once. The top ten hold 3% of the sample, which has more than 650,000 distinct CDR3 sequences, more than 25% seen once. The same data also went into a second study, on T cells of mothers and their children.

Input material: blood. All receptors come from a boy between 10 and 17 years old in good health.

Written as DNA, the CDR3 is TGTGCCAGCATCAACGATCCCGGGTTTGGCAATCAGCCCCAGCATTTT. This codes for CASINDPGFGNQPQHF. The rearrangement links TRBV28 to TRBJ1-5; D unclear. In germline, CDR1 is MDHEN, CDR2 SYDVKM. The CDR3 consists of 16 residues. V was clipped by 7 bases and J by 2 bases, with 18 bases between them.

This clonotype was observed a few times. CDR3 region: CASSLGGATQETQYF. CDR3 bases: TGTGCCAGCAGTCTTGGGGGGGCTACCCAAGAGACCCAGTACTTC. The chain recombines TRBV28 with TRBJ2-5, with D perhaps matching TRBD2 (7 bases). From germline, CDR1 is MDHEN and CDR2 SYDVKM. This CDR3 contains 15 residues. Trimming shortened V by 5 bases and J by 1 base, and 14 bases separated the two germline ends.

V usage is TRBV20-1 and J usage is TRBJ2-5, with TRBD1 identical over 10 bases. The CDR3 has 17 amino acids. Germline V lookup: CDR1 DFQATT, CDR2 SNEGSKA (reference sequence). V lost 3 bases, J lost 5 bases, and 15 bases stayed unmatched. CDR3 coding DNA: TGCAGTGCTAGGCCCGGGACAGGGGCCACCCCACGGGAGACCCAGTACTTC. This gives the protein CSARPGTGATPRETQYF.

The chain carries TRBV6-5 and TRBJ2-5; the match to TRBD2 covers 8 bases. There are 15 residues in the CDR3. With 8 bases clipped from V and 2 bases from J, the junction kept 10 bases outside the gene matches. Germline assignment: CDR1 MNHEY and CDR2 SVGAGI. The CDR3 sequence is CASGGRGAVQETQYF. CDR3 in DNA: TGTGCCAGCGGGGGGCGGGGGGCGGTACAAGAGACCCAGTACTTC.

V usage is TRBV29-1 and J usage is TRBJ1-2; tentatively, D is TRBD1 (5 bases). The CDR3 covers 10 residues. Germline V CDR1 and CDR2: SQVTM, ANQGSEA. The CDR3: CGGVNYGYTF. CDR3 nucleotides: TGCGGGGGGGTTAACTATGGCTACACCTTC.

This rearrangement joins TRBV2 to TRBJ2-5, with 11 bases fitting TRBD2. The trim removed 3 bases at V and 2 bases at J, leaving 8 bases unmatched. CDR1 and CDR2 (germline): SNHLY, FYNNEI. The CDR3 consists of 17 residues. The CDR3 DNA reads TGTGCCAGCAGTGAGAGGGGGGGACTAGCGGCACAAGAGACCCAGTACTTC. Translation gives CASSERGGLAAQETQYF.

This chain joins TRBV20-1 and TRBJ2-2; maybe TRBD1 (5 bases). This CDR3 spans 14 amino acids. The germline CDR1 and CDR2 sequences are DFQATT and SNEGSKA (reference sequence). With 6 bases removed from V and 1 base from J, the gap between germline ends came to 12 bases. The CDR3 DNA follows: TGCAGTGCAACAGGACGGTGGAACACCGGGGAGCTGTTTTTT. It translates to CSATGRWNTGELFF.

The chain employs TRBV29-1 and TRBJ1-2, with D tentatively TRBD1 (5 bases). V was pared by 3 bases and J by 4 bases, with 15 bases between. Germline CDR1 is SQVTM and CDR2 is ANQGSEA. This CDR3 comprises 14 residues. CDR3 bases: TGCAGCGTTGAGGTAACGGGGGTGCCCTATGGCTACACCTTC. This sequence encodes CSVEVTGVPYGYTF. The entire variable domain, with the rest obtained from reference TRBV29-1 and TRBJ1-2, is as follows: SAVISQKPSRDICQRGTSLTIQCQVDSQVTMMFWYRQQPGQSLTLIATANQGSEATYESGFVIDKFPISRPNLTFSTLTVSNMSPEDSSIYLCSVEVTGVPYGYTFGSGTRLTVV.

This clonotype was seen only a few times. The V call is TRBV18, the J call TRBJ1-3; no reliable D call. The V end was cut by 2 bases, the J end by 0 bases, with 8 bases between. The CDR3 totals 15 residues. Germline CDR1 and CDR2: KGHSH and LQKENI. The CDR3 DNA sequence: TGTGCCAGCTCACCAACGTGGTCCTCTGGAAACACCATATATTTT. Encoded protein: CASSPTWSSGNTIYF.

CDR3 in DNA: TGTGCCAGCGGCCCTTCGGGGCGGGTTGGGGAGCAGTACTTC. This gives the protein CASGPSGRVGEQYF. This chain joins TRBV6-5 and TRBJ2-7; D tentatively reads TRBD1 or TRBD2 (5 bases each). From germline, CDR1 is MNHEY and CDR2 SVGAGI. This CDR3 contains 14 residues. Trimming shortened V by 8 bases and J by 7 bases, and 21 bases separated the two germline ends.

V is TRBV5-4 and J is TRBJ2-1, with 10 bases that match TRBD2. This CDR3 region has 17 residues. Losses at the gene ends were 0 bases for V and 4 bases for J; bases not matched to a gene: 7. In germline, CDR1 is SGHNT, CDR2 YYREEE (reference sequence). The CDR3 reads CASSLAIAGGQYNEQFF. In DNA form, the CDR3 reads TGTGCCAGCAGCTTGGCAATAGCGGGGGGACAGTACAATGAGCAGTTCTTC.

This clonotype was recorded at least ten times. The genes are TRBV4-1 and TRBJ2-7, with D uncertain. The germline V gene has CDR1 MGHRA and CDR2 YSYEKL. Trimming left V 0 bases short and J 2 bases short, with 8 bases between. This CDR3 has 14 residues. The CDR3 bases are TGCGCCAGCAGCCAAGAGGCCAGAGCCTACGAGCAGTACTTC. Translating it yields CASSQEARAYEQYF.

The chain combines TRBV7-2 with TRBJ2-5; TRBD2 is a possible D gene (7 bases). V was cut by 6 bases and J by 3 bases, with 17 bases left in between. Germline V CDR1 and CDR2: SGHTA, FQGNSA. The CDR3 sequence is 15 residues long. DNA for the CDR3: TGTGCCAGCAGTAGGCGGGGGCACGAAAAAGAGACCCAGTACTTC. The encoded protein is CASSRRGHEKETQYF.

DNA of the CDR3: TGCGCCAGCAGCTTGACAGTAACCAACACTGAAGCTTTCTTT. It codes for CASSLTVTNTEAFF. The chain has TRBV5-1 and TRBJ1-1; D is unresolved. CDR1 and CDR2 (germline): SGHRS, YFSETQ. Trimming shortened V by 1 base and J by 2 bases, and 9 bases separated the two germline ends. The CDR3 length is 14 residues.

The chain carries TRBV20-1 and TRBJ1-2; possibly TRBD1 for D (6 bases). The CDR3 spans 13 residues. Germline CDR1 is DFQATT and CDR2 is SNEGSKA (reference sequence). Trimming pared 6 bases from V and 5 bases from J, leaving 16 bases between. The CDR3 loop reads CSAPRTAIYGYTF. The CDR3 DNA reads TGCAGTGCCCCCAGGACAGCCATTTATGGCTACACCTTC.

This clonotype was seen only a few times. The chain carries TRBV5-1 and TRBJ2-4, with D hard to call. Germline CDR1 reads SGHRS; CDR2 reads YFSETQ. The CDR3 is made up of 14 amino acids. V lost 0 bases and J lost 5, with 9 bases in between. CDR3 DNA: TGCGCCAGCAGCTTGGATTATACCCAAAACATTCAGTACTTC. Residues: CASSLDYTQNIQYF.